This TCR beta chain was found in a study of identical twins. Points on this clonotype: What it binds is not known.

The CDR3 runs 16 residues. Germline trimming cut 5 bases from V and 3 bases from J; bases unmatched to any gene: 12. Germline loops: CDR1 SGHTA, CDR2 FQGNSA. A universal primer site came from template switching; cDNA carried unique molecular identifiers. TCRdb re-called the 5' RACE reads through MiXCR, storing one row per CDR3 protein. The data contain approximately 300,000 distinct CDR3 sequences, nearly 9.5% of them singletons. General study findings and limits: Zero-insertion analyses might be partly confounded by invariant T cells like MAIT and iNKT. A cross-sectional statistical analysis, not follow-up of the same donors, supported the conclusions.

The sample was also reused in another study, on yellow fever vaccine responses in identical twins.

This sequence joins TRBV7-2 and TRBJ2-5, with 7 bases aligning to TRBD2. Sequenced sample: CD8+ T cells sorted from blood. The receptor was derived from a woman in her late teens or twenties in good health. In nucleotides, the CDR3 is TGTGCCAGCAGCCTGCAGCGGGATGTAGCGGAAGAGACCCAGTACTTC. This gives the protein CASSLQRDVAEETQYF.